This TCR beta chain stems from a study of cytomegalovirus exposure and HLA in healthy donors. On the study more broadly: There were 300 to 400 genotyped donors. Of these, about 80% fell in the genetic ancestry cluster associated with self-reported Caucasian donors. Findings and limits, study-wide: An analysis that came later showed most CMV-associated TCR beta chains appearing HLA-restricted. Trimming of TCR beta V- and J-genes showed a link, identified in a later analysis, to a missense DCLRE1C variant. The study designated roughly 160 TCR beta chains cytomegalovirus-associated.

The CDR3 covers 15 residues. With 5 bases clipped from V and 2 bases from J, the junction kept 7 bases outside the gene matches. Germline V lookup: CDR1 SGHVS, CDR2 FNYEAQ. As concerns this clone: Its target is unknown.

The PCR ran on 60 Vbeta and 13 Jbeta primers. Sequenced by immunoSEQ multiplex PCR; TCRdb stores in-frame clones only, minus some. The sample lists 150,000 to 200,000 clones, around 75% seen once, with about 10% in the top ten. The V and J genes are TRBV7-6 and TRBJ2-7; 9 positions agree with TRBD2. The TCR originated in a man aged 18-30 years in good health and CMV-seropositive. Sequenced material: PBMCs. DNA of the CDR3: TGTGCCAGCAGCCCAGCGACTAGCGGTACCTACGAGCAGTACTTC. Amino acid sequence: CASSPATSGTYEQYF.